These T cell receptor beta chains were read from a single sample in a study of patients and donors after allogeneic stem cell transplantation. TCRdb reanalysed the RT-PCR reads using MiXCR and keeps one entry per CDR3 protein. The sample holds 70,000 to 75,000 distinct CDR3 sequences, 26% seen once. Sequencing input: blood, either unsorted or a sorted T cell fraction (not recorded which). The receptors were sampled from a human donor who was either an allogeneic HSCT recipient or a stem cell or donor lymphocyte infusion donor (not recorded which). It is not recorded whose cells these are; they may come from a transplant donor. Both conserved end residues are part of each CDR3.

j_gene	v_gene	CDR3aa
TRBJ1-3	TRBV6-5	CASSYSISRGTGNTIYF
TRBJ2-7	TRBV4-2	CASSQDFTPGSEQYF
TRBJ1-2	TRBV9	CASSPDRPTPSYGYTF
TRBJ1-1	TRBV9	CASSVEGHLRGTEAFF
TRBJ2-5	TRBV18	CASSPGKGAGETQYF
TRBJ1-4	TRBV18	CASSPLPSGTGEKLFF
TRBJ2-5	TRBV12-3/TRBV12-4	CASSSLPPTQETQYF
TRBJ1-1	TRBV12-3/TRBV12-4	CASSFGARPEAFF
TRBJ2-5	TRBV18	CASSPGVPTQETQYF
TRBJ2-1	TRBV24-1	CATCNWGNEQFF
TRBJ2-7	TRBV4-3	CASSQSTSPSFPSYEQYF
TRBJ2-7	TRBV27	CASSFTTGAGEQYF
TRBJ2-3	TRBV5-1	CASSLTGTSGSMDTQYF
TRBJ2-7	TRBV29-1	CSVEDGVYGDSYEQYF
TRBJ2-5	TRBV10-2	CASKVGGLETQYF
TRBJ1-5	TRBV27	CASSFVGSNQPQHF